The next 27 T cell receptor beta chains were all read from a single sample in a study of CD8 T cells in Susac syndrome. Random-hexamer reverse transcription was applied to roughly 0.45 to 1 ug RNA. TCRdb redid the calling of the immunoSEQ multiplex PCR reads with MiXCR, one entry per CDR3 protein. The sample lists some 170,000 distinct CDR3 sequences, over 85% occurring once. Sequencing was carried out using CD4+ T cells from PBMCs. The receptors were gathered from a human donor in good health.

V gene TRBV7-8 combines with J gene TRBJ1-5; D may be TRBD1 (6 bases). There are 13 residues in the CDR3. In germline, CDR1 is SGHVS, CDR2 FQNEAQ. V was pared by 3 bases and J by 11 bases, with 14 bases between. The CDR3 DNA sequence: TGTGCCAGCAGCTTGAGACAGGCCTTGGCCCAGCATTTT. Its protein is CASSLRQALAQHF.

This chain joins TRBV6-2 or TRBV6-3 and TRBJ1-5; 7 bases align to TRBD1. The CDR3 spans 12 residues. The ends lost 6 bases at V and 7 bases at J; junction bases unmatched: 3. Germline-derived CDR1 and CDR2 are MNHEY and SVGEGT. The DNA for the CDR3 is TGTGCCAGCAGGACAGGGAACCAGCCCCAGCATTTT. It codes for CASRTGNQPQHF.

The chain uses TRBV28 and TRBJ2-7; D unclear. This CDR3 is built from 12 residues. Trimming took off 6 bases at V and 6 bases at J, with 12 bases between the two ends. Germline lookup yields CDR1 MDHEN and CDR2 SYDVKM. Written as DNA, the CDR3 is TGTGCCAGCAGGTCCTCTCTCGGCGAGCAGTACTTC. It specifies CASRSSLGEQYF.

V and J are TRBV5-6 and TRBJ1-2; D unclear. The ends were cut back, 4 bases at V and 2 bases at J, with 9 bases in the middle. The CDR3 contains 13 residues. Germline V gives CDR1 SGHDT, CDR2 YYEEEE. CDR3 residues: CASSLWSNYGYTF. The CDR3 DNA is TGTGCCAGCAGCCTATGGTCGAACTATGGCTACACCTTC.

The chain combines TRBV18 with TRBJ2-1, with D perhaps matching TRBD1 or TRBD2 (5 bases each). V lost 3 bases, J lost 4 bases, and 16 bases lay in between. The CDR3 covers 16 residues. Germline CDR1 reads KGHSH; CDR2 reads LQKENI. The CDR3 DNA sequence: TGTGCCAGCTCACCGCGACTGAGGGGACGTTACAATGAGCAGTTCTTC. It yields the protein CASSPRLRGRYNEQFF.

The chain carries TRBV20-1 and TRBJ2-1, with 8 bases that match TRBD2. The V segment lost 1 base and the J segment 9 bases; nucleotides outside the gene matches: 5. From germline, CDR1 is DFQATT and CDR2 SNEGSKA (reference sequence). The CDR3 has 13 amino acids. CDR3 nucleotide sequence: TGCAGTGCTAGAGCGGGAGGGCGGGGTGAGCAGTTCTTC. Protein: CSARAGGRGEQFF.

V is TRBV7-2 and J is TRBJ2-1; 9 bases map to TRBD2. This CDR3 contains 12 residues. Germline lookup yields CDR1 SGHTA and CDR2 FQGNSA. With 5 bases clipped from V and 12 bases from J, the junction kept 5 bases outside the gene matches. In DNA, the CDR3 is TGTGCCAGCAGCCCCCTAGCGGGATGGCAGTTCTTC. Protein: CASSPLAGWQFF.

The chain employs TRBV28 and TRBJ2-5; 8 bases are a match to TRBD1. The germline V gene encodes CDR1 MDHEN and CDR2 SYDVKM. V dropped 9 bases and J dropped 5; count of bases not matched to a gene: 2. The CDR3 runs 11 residues. The CDR3 region has the DNA TGTGCCAGGGGACAGGCTGAGACCCAGTACTTC. Its protein is CARGQAETQYF.

The chain couples TRBV30 to TRBJ1-5; D gene uncertain. This CDR3 has 13 amino acids. Trimming removed 2 bases at V and 5 bases at J, with 10 bases between. Germline V gene sequence: CDR1 GTSNPN, CDR2 SVGIG (reference sequence). For the CDR3, the DNA is TGTGCCTGGAGTCGTGGGGTAGATCAGCCCCAGCATTTT. Translation gives CAWSRGVDQPQHF.

The chain couples TRBV11-3 to TRBJ2-3; D is perhaps TRBD2 (5 bases). The CDR3 loop spans 14 amino acids. Between the trimmed V and J ends, which lost 3 bases and 1 base, there was a span of 8 bases. In germline, CDR1 is SGHNT, CDR2 YENEEA. The CDR3 here is CASSFGGRTDTQYF. DNA for the CDR3: TGTGCCAGCAGCTTCGGCGGGCGCACAGATACGCAGTATTTT.

Here the CDR3 reads CASSPKTSGEETQYF. For the CDR3, the DNA is TGCGCCAGCAGCCCAAAGACTAGCGGGGAAGAGACCCAGTACTTC. V usage is TRBV4-3 and J usage is TRBJ2-5; the match to TRBD2 covers 11 bases. The V gene's germline CDR1 is LGHNA and CDR2 YSLEER. The CDR3 consists of 15 residues. V trimming: 4 bases; J trimming: 3 bases; junction bases outside the gene matches: 4.

The chain uses TRBV30 and TRBJ2-7; 9 bases are shared with TRBD1. The CDR3 contains 13 residues. Trimming took 5 bases from V and 3 from J; bases not matched to a gene: 5. The germline CDR1 and CDR2 sequences are GTSNPN and SVGIG (reference sequence). The chain's CDR3 is CAWAPGQGYEQYF. The CDR3 DNA reads TGTGCCTGGGCCCCGGGACAGGGCTACGAGCAGTACTTC.

The chain couples TRBV6-2 or TRBV6-3 to TRBJ1-5, with D possibly TRBD1 on 6 matching bases. Trimming cost V 2 bases and J 4 bases, with 15 bases left between them. The CDR3 extends over 16 amino acids. Germline-derived CDR1 and CDR2 are MNHEY and SVGEGT. The CDR3 DNA is TGTGCCAGCAGTTACAACGGGCGCACAGGGAATCAGCCCCAGCATTTT. Translated, it gives CASSYNGRTGNQPQHF.

The rearrangement joins TRBV6-5 to TRBJ2-7; D gene uncertain. Germline CDR1 MNHEY, CDR2 SVGAGI. The CDR3 length is 14 residues. Trimming stripped 0 bases from V and 4 bases from J, with 10 bases between. The CDR3: CASSYSREGYEQYF. CDR3 DNA sequence: TGTGCCAGCAGTTACTCCCGAGAAGGGTACGAGCAGTACTTC.

V gene TRBV12-3 or TRBV12-4 combines with J gene TRBJ2-7; D gene ambiguous. V was shortened by 3 bases and J by 3 bases, with 9 bases between the two germline ends. The CDR3 is 13 amino acids. CDR3 protein: CASSLTPSYEQYF. The CDR3 bases are TGTGCCAGCAGTTTGACGCCGAGCTACGAGCAGTACTTC.

The genes are TRBV11-2 and TRBJ2-1; D gene unclear. Deletions cut 1 base from V and 4 bases from J, with 5 bases between. Germline V gene data show CDR1 as SGHAT and CDR2 as FQNNGV. This CDR3 has 13 residues. DNA of the CDR3: TGTGCCAGCAGCTTAGTTGTTTACAATGAGCAGTTCTTC. Protein: CASSLVVYNEQFF.

J is TRBJ1-5 and V is TRBV30; a possible D gene is TRBD1 (5 bases). CDR1 GTSNPN and CDR2 SVGIG come from the germline V gene (reference sequence). This CDR3 spans 14 amino acids. V lost 0 bases and J 3 bases, leaving 9 bases between the germline ends. The CDR3 DNA reads TGTGCCTGGAGTGTGGGACTTACCAATCAGCCCCAGCATTTT. It encodes CAWSVGLTNQPQHF.

This sequence joins TRBV4-3 and TRBJ2-3, with a possible D match to TRBD2 (6 bases). CDR1 LGHNA and CDR2 YSLEER come from the germline V gene. V shed 0 bases and J shed 3 bases, with 10 bases lying between them. This CDR3 has 15 amino acids. The CDR3 region is CASSQDAGLTDTQYF. In DNA, the CDR3 is TGCGCCAGCAGCCAAGATGCGGGGTTAACAGATACGCAGTATTTT.

The chain couples TRBV30 to TRBJ2-5; the match to TRBD2 covers 7 bases. Germline V lookup: CDR1 GTSNPN, CDR2 SVGIG (reference sequence). V lost 2 bases, J lost 2 bases, and 5 bases stayed unmatched. The CDR3 runs to 14 residues. The CDR3 spells CAWSYLAVQETQYF. The CDR3 nucleotides are TGTGCCTGGAGTTATCTAGCGGTTCAAGAGACCCAGTACTTC. Combining the CDR3 with reference TRBV30 and TRBJ2-5 gives the whole variable domain SQTIHQWPATLVQPVGSPLSLECTVEGTSNPNLYWYRQAAGRGLQLLFYSVGIGQISSEVPQNLSASRPQDRQFILSSKKLLLSDSGFYLCAWSYLAVQETQYFGPGTRLLVL.

This chain links TRBV6-2 or TRBV6-3 with TRBJ1-1; unclear D gene. The CDR3 is made up of 12 amino acids. Trimming took off 6 bases at V and 0 bases at J, with 5 bases between the two ends. The germline CDR1 and CDR2 sequences are MNHEY and SVGEGT. The CDR3 sequence: CASRFMNTEAFF. For the CDR3, the DNA is TGTGCCAGCAGATTCATGAACACTGAAGCTTTCTTT.

The chain uses TRBV9 and TRBJ2-1; D gene ambiguous. The CDR3 spans 13 residues. Per the germline V gene, CDR1 is SGDLS and CDR2 is YYNGEE. The V gene lost 2 bases and the J gene lost 4 bases, with 7 bases spanning the gap. The CDR3 nucleotides read TGTGCCAGCAGCGTCGGGCCGTACAATGAGCAGTTCTTC. Protein: CASSVGPYNEQFF.

The chain recombines TRBV20-1 with TRBJ2-3, with D maybe TRBD2 (6 bases). The V end was cut by 0 bases, the J end by 3 bases, with 10 bases between. The CDR3 is made up of 14 amino acids. Germline CDR1 DFQATT, CDR2 SNEGSKA (reference sequence). This CDR3 reads CSARDRESTDTQYF. The DNA for the CDR3 is TGCAGTGCTAGAGATCGGGAGAGTACAGATACGCAGTATTTT.

The sample holds a few counts of this clonotype. The chain uses TRBV29-1 and TRBJ2-7, with 13 bases aligning to TRBD2. The germline V gene has CDR1 SQVTM and CDR2 ANQGSEA. After removal of 7 bases from V and 6 bases from J, the junction contained 6 bases not matched to a gene. CDR3 length equals 13 residues. CDR3 bases: TGCAGCGCCGGACTAGCGGGAGACGGCGAGCAGTACTTC. Its protein product is CSAGLAGDGEQYF.

The CDR3 loop reads CASSRIRGEQYF. CDR3 DNA: TGTGCCAGCAGCCGTATTCGAGGCGAGCAGTACTTC. The V call is TRBV6-2 or TRBV6-3, the J call TRBJ2-7, with D uncertain. The CDR3 extends over 12 amino acids. V lost 6 bases, J lost 6 bases, and 12 bases lay in between. CDR1 MNHEY and CDR2 SVGEGT come from the germline V gene.

V gene TRBV12-5 combines with J gene TRBJ1-4; D gene ambiguous. This CDR3 region has 15 residues. Trimming stripped 7 bases from V and 3 bases from J, with 15 bases between. Germline CDR1 LGHNT, CDR2 FRNRAP. The CDR3 DNA is TGTGCTAGTGCCATTCCCCAGATTGCTAATGAAAAACTGTTTTTT. As protein: CASAIPQIANEKLFF.

This clonotype was observed a single time. The rearrangement joins TRBV20-1 to TRBJ2-3; D unclear. The length of the CDR3 is 14 residues. Trimming stripped 5 bases from V and 0 bases from J, with 12 bases between. The germline V gene encodes CDR1 DFQATT and CDR2 SNEGSKA (reference sequence). CDR3 in DNA: TGCAGTGCTCCGATTAGCCGGAGCACAGATACGCAGTATTTT. Its protein is CSAPISRSTDTQYF.

V gene TRBV11-2 combines with J gene TRBJ2-1; no firm D call. The germline CDR1 and CDR2 sequences are SGHAT and FQNNGV. V was pared by 0 bases and J by 9 bases, with 6 bases between. This CDR3 has 12 residues. The CDR3 DNA is TGTGCCAGCAGCTTAGATTATTTTGAGCAGTTCTTC. Amino acid sequence: CASSLDYFEQFF.